This TCR beta chain was observed in a study of blood T cell repertoires in COVID-19. Study at large: Sources were T cells, B-cell-depleted T cells, or PBMCs; the material itself was cDNA or gDNA.

Study processing details: Estimated nucleated cell counts came from reference gene primer amplification. Libraries were prepared by immunoSEQ multiplex PCR; TCRdb keeps only in-frame clonotypes and omits some of them. V, J and clone size are taken as reported in that table, and D and trimming were inferred from the DNA itself. The table lists about 480,000 clones, roughly nine tenths of them singletons. Trimming cost V 3 bases and J 5 bases; bases outside gene matches: 27. Germline V gene data show CDR1 as DFQATT and CDR2 as SNEGSKA (reference sequence). This CDR3 is 21 amino acids long. The origin of this receptor is a man younger than 30 with COVID-19, enrolled during active disease. The chain has TRBV20-1 and TRBJ1-2; 10 positions agree with TRBD1. Sequencing input: peripheral blood. CDR3 bases: TGCAGTGCTAGTAGTCTGGGGACAGGGGTCCGCCGTCCGTCGCCCCGTTATGGCTACACCTTC. This translates into CSASSLGTGVRRPSPRYGYTF.